This T cell receptor beta chain was identified during a study of cytomegalovirus exposure and HLA in healthy donors. Turning to the study itself: It was reported in a later analysis that the roughly 120 validation repertoires used the same platform as the 666 first-cohort repertoires. Study-wide results and limits: A classifier reportedly called cytomegalovirus status with high sensitivity and specificity.

V dropped 5 bases and J dropped 1 base, with 13 bases sitting between them. This CDR3 region has 15 residues. CDR1 and CDR2 from the germline V gene are LNHDA and SQIVND (reference sequence). While the first cohort had 700 or so subjects, the donors belonged to the separate validation cohort of 100 to 150 subjects. Sequencing used immunoSEQ multiplex PCR; TCRdb keeps in-frame clones, though not all of them. The repertoire consists of 300,000 to 400,000 clones, with 70% to 90% occurring once and the leading ten covering roughly 0.96%. Concerning this clone itself: Its specificity is not known.

Sequencing input: PBMCs. The source is a young man in good health and CMV-seronegative. This chain joins TRBV19 and TRBJ2-3; possible D gene TRBD1, 5 bases. CDR3 nucleotides: TGTGCCAGTAGTGTCTGGGGCGACCGCACAGATACGCAGTATTTT. Amino acids: CASSVWGDRTDTQYF.